Each of the 24 T cell receptor beta chains below was sequenced from the same sample in a study of patients and donors after allogeneic stem cell transplantation. TCRdb reprocessed the RT-PCR reads via MiXCR and lists one record per CDR3 protein. The top ten hold under 6.5% of the sample, which has some 960,000 distinct CDR3 sequences, around 17% seen once. What was sequenced was blood, either unsorted or a sorted T cell fraction (not recorded which). Receptors originate from a human donor who was either an allogeneic HSCT recipient or a stem cell or donor lymphocyte infusion donor (not recorded which). It is not recorded whose cells these are; they may come from a transplant donor.

The rearrangement uses TRBV18 and TRBJ2-7, with unresolved D. V shed 5 bases and J shed 8 bases, with 10 bases lying between them. There are 11 residues in the CDR3. CDR1 is KGHSH, CDR2 LQKENI, per germline. CDR3 coding DNA: TGTGCCAGCTCATCAGATGAAAAGCAGTACTTC. Protein product: CASSSDEKQYF.

This clonotype has more than one count but fewer than ten. The rearrangement uses TRBV15 and TRBJ2-1, with unresolved D. The V gene's germline CDR1 is LNHNV and CDR2 YYDKDF (reference sequence). V was shortened by 6 bases and J by 4 bases, with 16 bases between the two germline ends. The CDR3 sequence is 15 residues long. DNA of the CDR3: TGTGCCACCAGTCTCTATTCGGTCGCATACAATGAGCAGTTCTTC. The encoded protein is CATSLYSVAYNEQFF.

The CDR3 reads CASSRLAPFGTNTGELFF. The CDR3 nucleotides read TGTGCCAGCAGCCGACTAGCGCCTTTCGGCACGAACACCGGGGAGCTGTTTTTT. V gene TRBV14 combines with J gene TRBJ2-2, with 8 positions matching TRBD2. This CDR3 comprises 18 residues. The J segment lost 0 bases and the V segment lost 4 bases, leaving 10 bases of the junction unmatched. Germline-derived CDR1 and CDR2 are SGHDN and FVKESK.

The genes are TRBV4-2 and TRBJ1-3, with 7 nucleotides matching TRBD1. Germline V gene data show CDR1 as LGHNA and CDR2 as YNFKEQ. V was clipped by 0 bases and J by 0 bases; unmatched bases: 5. The CDR3 runs to 17 residues. The CDR3 region is CASSQEGGGTSGNTIYF. CDR3 DNA sequence: TGTGCCAGCAGCCAAGAGGGAGGGGGCACCTCTGGAAACACCATATATTTT.

This clonotype was picked up a small number of times. CDR3 nucleotide sequence: TGCAGCGTTGAAGAGCGGGAGAAGGGGGGTACGCAGTATTTT. Translated, it gives CSVEEREKGGTQYF. The gene calls are TRBV29-1 and TRBJ2-3; possible D gene TRBD2, 7 bases. Trimming took off 0 bases at V and 8 bases at J, with 15 bases between the two ends. This CDR3 spans 14 amino acids. Germline CDR1 reads SQVTM; CDR2 reads ANQGSEA.

This chain uses TRBV7-6 with TRBJ2-7; D is uncertain. CDR3 length equals 13 residues. V gave up 6 bases and J gave up 2 bases, with 11 bases separating them. Germline assignment: CDR1 SGHVS and CDR2 FNYEAQ. CDR3 nucleotide sequence: TGTGCCAGCAGTGCTCAGGAGACCTACGAGCAGTACTTC. Amino acids: CASSAQETYEQYF. The full variable domain, completed using reference TRBV7-6 and TRBJ2-7, is GAGVSQSPRYKVTKRGQDVALRCDPISGHVSLYWYRQALGQGPEFLTYFNYEAQQDKSGLPNDRFSAERPEGSISTLTIQRTEQRDSAMYRCASSAQETYEQYFGPGTRLTVT.

This clonotype came up many times. V and J are TRBV10-3 and TRBJ1-3, with D uncertain. Trimming took off 10 bases at V and 4 bases at J, with 17 bases between the two ends. The germline CDR1 and CDR2 sequences are ENHRY and SYGVKD. The CDR3 runs 14 residues. The CDR3, as DNA: TGTGCCAACTCGGACGGATCAAACGGAAACACCATATATTTT. It translates to CANSDGSNGNTIYF.

The rearrangement links TRBV10-3 to TRBJ2-5, with 8 bases identical to TRBD2. V gave up 6 bases and J gave up 4 bases; unmatched junction bases: 7. This CDR3 has 14 residues. Germline CDR1 reads ENHRY; CDR2 reads SYGVKD. The CDR3 is CAISERAGAETQYF. CDR3 DNA: TGTGCCATCAGCGAAAGAGCGGGGGCAGAGACCCAGTACTTC.

The V and J genes are TRBV21-1 and TRBJ2-1; the table assigns TRBD2, which was not confirmed against the DNA. TRBV21-1 is tagged as a pseudogene. The CDR3 covers 18 residues. Here the CDR3 reads CASSKSEPVAGLYNEQFF. As DNA, the CDR3 is TGTGCCAGCAGCAAATCGGAGCCGGTGGCGGGACTCTACAATGAGCAGTTCTTC.

This clonotype was picked up a small number of times. The rearrangement links TRBV18 to TRBJ1-1, with a tentative D call TRBD1 (6 bases). Germline values: CDR1 KGHSH, CDR2 LQKENI. CDR3 length equals 18 residues. V gave up 3 bases and J gave up 0 bases, with 20 bases separating them. The CDR3 is CASSPQLKGQTMNTEAFF. DNA for the CDR3: TGTGCCAGCTCACCCCAATTAAAAGGACAGACCATGAACACTGAAGCTTTCTTT.

The chain uses TRBV10-2 and TRBJ2-1; 11 positions agree with TRBD2. Per germline, CDR1 WSHSY and CDR2 SAAADI. The CDR3 consists of 19 residues. Trimming at V came to 8 bases and at J to 0 bases, leaving 15 bases not matched to a gene. The DNA for the CDR3 is TGCGCCAGCTCTCCGACTAGCGGGACCCCCCGGGGCTCCTACAATGAGCAGTTCTTC. This codes for CASSPTSGTPRGSYNEQFF.

This clonotype was counted between two and nine times. The chain links TRBV19 to TRBJ2-1; D is possibly TRBD1 or TRBD2 (5 bases each). This CDR3 spans 13 amino acids. The germline CDR1 and CDR2 sequences are LNHDA and SQIVND (reference sequence). Deletions cut 5 bases from V and 5 bases from J, with 10 bases between. The CDR3 sequence: CASSSGPDNEQFF. CDR3 bases: TGTGCCAGTAGTTCGGGGCCGGACAATGAGCAGTTCTTC.

This clonotype turned up a few times. The chain uses TRBV10-3 and TRBJ2-3; TRBD1 matches 8 bases. Trimming cost V 3 bases and J 0 bases; bases outside gene matches: 20. The CDR3 runs to 21 residues. The germline gives CDR1 ENHRY, CDR2 SYGVKD. The CDR3 DNA is TGTGCCATCAGTGATCAATTCGGGACAGGTCCCCGAGGGATTAGCACAGATACGCAGTATTTT. Amino acids: CAISDQFGTGPRGISTDTQYF.

The V and J genes are TRBV20-1 and TRBJ1-6; D perhaps matches TRBD1 (6 bases). The CDR3 runs to 17 residues. Germline V gene data show CDR1 as DFQATT and CDR2 as SNEGSKA (reference sequence). V was cut by 1 base and J by 10 bases, with 23 bases left in between. The CDR3: CSARGPQGTMLGSPLHF. DNA of the CDR3: TGCAGTGCTAGAGGCCCGCAGGGGACGATGTTAGGGTCACCCCTCCACTTT.

The table lists this clonotype with a few counts. The chain carries TRBV14 and TRBJ2-7, with a weak D call TRBD1 (5 bases). The CDR3 loop spans 17 amino acids. Trimming removed 0 bases from V and 0 bases from J, with 15 bases in between. Germline lookup yields CDR1 SGHDN and CDR2 FVKESK. The CDR3 sequence is CASSQDLSPGYSYEQYF. CDR3 coding DNA: TGTGCCAGCAGCCAAGATCTCTCCCCAGGGTACTCCTACGAGCAGTACTTC.

This clonotype was detected a few times. This chain joins TRBV7-9 and TRBJ1-1; D is perhaps TRBD1 (5 bases). From germline, CDR1 is SEHNR and CDR2 FQNEAQ (reference sequence). V shed 7 bases and J shed 2 bases, with 11 bases lying between them. CDR3 size: 13 residues. CDR3 region: CASTKTVNTEAFF. The CDR3 region has the DNA TGTGCCAGCACCAAGACAGTTAACACTGAAGCTTTCTTT.

The chain combines TRBV5-6 with TRBJ2-7, with D perhaps given as TRBD1 or TRBD2 (6 bases each). The CDR3 is 16 residues long. The germline V gene encodes CDR1 SGHDT and CDR2 YYEEEE. V gave up 3 bases and J gave up 2 bases, with 18 bases separating them. The CDR3 nucleotides are TGTGCCAGCAGCTGCGCCCGTAGGGGGGCTACCTACGAGCAGTACTTC. It translates to CASSCARRGATYEQYF.

This chain joins TRBV14 and TRBJ2-1, with D tentatively TRBD1 (6 bases). The CDR3 is 18 residues long. Trimming took 0 bases from V and 6 from J, leaving 21 bases between them. Per the germline V gene, CDR1 is SGHDN and CDR2 is FVKESK. The CDR3 sequence is CASSQDRQGQHQPNEQFF. In DNA, the CDR3 is TGTGCCAGCAGCCAAGATCGGCAGGGGCAGCACCAACCCAATGAGCAGTTCTTC.

In this sample, this clonotype turned up a few times. This chain connects TRBV29-1 to TRBJ2-3, with 13 bases identical to TRBD2. The CDR3 runs 13 residues. V lost 7 bases and J lost 7; bases outside the gene matches: 5. From germline, CDR1 is SQVTM and CDR2 ANQGSEA. This CDR3 reads CSDRTSGGNTQYF. The CDR3 DNA reads TGCAGCGATCGGACTAGCGGGGGCAATACGCAGTATTTT.

This clonotype has a handful of counts. J is TRBJ1-4 and V is TRBV5-6; the D gene is possibly TRBD1 (6 bases). CDR1 and CDR2 from the germline V gene are SGHDT and YYEEEE. The CDR3 has 15 amino acids. V was clipped by 6 bases and J by 8 bases, with 20 bases between them. The CDR3 sequence: CASTLGAGAKEKLFF. CDR3 nucleotides: TGTGCCAGCACATTGGGGGCAGGAGCGAAGGAAAAACTGTTTTTT. The variable domain in full, with the rest retrieved from reference TRBV5-6 and TRBJ1-4, is DAGVTQSPTHLIKTRGQQVTLRCSPKSGHDTVSWYQQALGQGPQFIFQYYEEEERQRGNFPDRFSGHQFPNYSSELNVNALLLGDSALYLCASTLGAGAKEKLFFGSGTQLSVL.

The chain couples TRBV9 to TRBJ2-3; unclear D gene. CDR1 and CDR2 from the germline V gene are SGDLS and YYNGEE. This CDR3 is built from 15 residues. Trimming took off 4 bases at V and 1 base at J, with 13 bases between the two ends. CDR3 loop: CASSRTSDRTDTQYF. DNA for the CDR3: TGTGCCAGCAGCCGAACGAGCGACCGCACAGATACGCAGTATTTT.

This clonotype came up many times. The chain carries TRBV15 and TRBJ2-5; D possibly corresponds to TRBD2 (5 bases). This CDR3 is built from 13 residues. V lost 0 bases, J lost 4 bases, and 6 bases lay in between. The V gene's germline CDR1 is LNHNV and CDR2 YYDKDF (reference sequence). CDR3 sequence (DNA): TGTGCCACCAGCAGAGAACGGGGAGAGACCCAGTACTTC. Translation: CATSRERGETQYF.

The V and J genes are TRBV9 and TRBJ2-7; possible D gene TRBD1, 5 bases. Germline CDR1 and CDR2: SGDLS and YYNGEE. V shed 0 bases and J shed 1 base, with 11 bases lying between them. The CDR3 covers 15 residues. The CDR3 DNA reads TGTGCCAGCAGCGTAGGATTAGGGGAATCCTACGAGCAGTACTTC. It specifies CASSVGLGESYEQYF.

The rearrangement uses TRBV4-1 and TRBJ1-2; a possible D gene is TRBD1 (5 bases). CDR1 and CDR2 from the germline V gene are MGHRA and YSYEKL. Trimming removed 1 base at V and 1 base at J, with 10 bases between. The CDR3 has 15 residues. The CDR3: CASSQAERGNYGYTF. The CDR3 DNA reads as TGCGCCAGCAGCCAAGCAGAAAGGGGTAACTATGGCTACACCTTC.